Listed here are 6 T cell receptor beta chains from one sample, sequenced in a study of Ad26.COV2.S vaccination and SARS-CoV-2 variants. Described treatment: over 15 received Ad26.COV2.S at low or high dose, single or two shots; about 5 received placebo; per-sample allocation not given. Samples were taken on day 63 after the first vaccine or placebo injection. Sequencing used immunoSEQ multiplex PCR; TCRdb keeps in-frame clones, though not all of them. There are fewer than 500,000 clones in the sample; around 90% occur only once, and more than 10% lies in the top ten. The sequencing used peripheral blood, collected in a trial of Ad26.COV2.S vaccine versus placebo. Every receptor here comes from a person between 18 and 60 years old who received the Ad26.COV2.S COVID-19 vaccine or a placebo.

CDR3 DNA: TGCGCCAGCAGCCAAGGGACTAGCGGGAGCGGAGGGCAGTTCTTC. Translation gives CASSQGTSGSGGQFF. The rearrangement uses TRBV5-1 and TRBJ2-1; 14 bases align to TRBD2. Trimming took 4 bases from V and 12 from J; bases not matched to a gene: 9. Germline V CDR1 and CDR2: SGHRS, YFSETQ. The CDR3 covers 15 residues.

V gene TRBV20-1 combines with J gene TRBJ2-1; perhaps TRBD1 as D (5 bases). The germline V and J ends were trimmed by 5 bases and 10 bases, with 9 bases remaining between them. The CDR3 runs 10 residues. CDR1 and CDR2 (germline): DFQATT, SNEGSKA (reference sequence). CDR3 sequence (DNA): TGCAGTGCTCAGGGAAGGGAGCAGTTCTTC. This translates into CSAQGREQFF.

The chain couples TRBV6-5 to TRBJ2-7; a possible D gene is TRBD2 (6 bases). V lost 2 bases and J 3 bases, leaving 14 bases between the germline ends. CDR3 size: 15 residues. Germline lookup yields CDR1 MNHEY and CDR2 SVGAGI. The CDR3 DNA follows: TGTGCCAGCAGTTACGTCTCAGGAGGGGACTACGAGCAGTACTTC. Translating gives CASSYVSGGDYEQYF.

This sequence joins TRBV5-1 and TRBJ2-3; 9 bases are a match to TRBD1. Per germline, CDR1 SGHRS and CDR2 YFSETQ. The CDR3 sequence is 12 residues long. V trimming: 6 bases; J trimming: 5 bases; junction bases outside the gene matches: 1. The CDR3 sequence: CASNRGQDTQYF. The CDR3 DNA reads as TGCGCCAGCAACAGGGGGCAAGATACGCAGTATTTT.

This sequence joins TRBV6-5 and TRBJ2-1, with D maybe TRBD2 (6 bases). The germline V and J ends were trimmed by 2 bases and 5 bases, with 16 bases remaining between them. The CDR3 extends over 16 amino acids. Per germline, CDR1 MNHEY and CDR2 SVGAGI. The CDR3 protein is CASSYTRDSPHNEQFF. CDR3 sequence (DNA): TGTGCCAGCAGTTACACCCGGGACTCCCCCCACAATGAGCAGTTCTTC.

The rearrangement links TRBV7-9 to TRBJ2-5; possibly TRBD1 for D (5 bases). V was pared by 5 bases and J by 5 bases, with 15 bases between. CDR1 SEHNR and CDR2 FQNEAQ come from the germline V gene (reference sequence). The CDR3 covers 14 residues. The CDR3 protein is CASSPPLAGETQYF. The DNA for the CDR3 is TGTGCCAGCAGCCCACCCTTAGCAGGGGAGACCCAGTACTTC. The variable domain in full, with the rest retrieved from reference TRBV7-9 and TRBJ2-5, is DTGVSQNPRHKITKRGQNVTFRCDPISEHNRLYWYRQTLGQGPEFLTYFQNEAQLEKSRLLSDRFSAERPKGSFSTLEIQRTEQGDSAMYLCASSPPLAGETQYFGPGTRLLVL.